There are many counts of the clone carrying this T cell receptor beta chain. This sample stems from a study of T cells in Graves' hyperthyroidism and ophthalmopathy. Using RNA transcripts as the source, TCR beta CDR3 regions were amplified. Carried out on the TCR CDR3, a first-round RT-PCR used the HTBI primer set. MiXCR was run by TCRdb on the multiplex PCR reads, yielding one entry per CDR3 protein. The sample has almost 600,000 distinct CDR3 sequences; 14% are singletons. The CDR3 consists of 13 residues. CDR1 SEHNR and CDR2 FQNEAQ come from the germline V gene (reference sequence). J gave up 4 bases and V 4 bases, and 4 bases lay outside the gene matches.

The V call is TRBV7-9, the J call TRBJ2-7, with TRBD2 matching over 7 bases. Material: blood. The receptor was isolated from a woman aged 25 to 39 with Graves' hyperthyroidism that later progressed to Graves' ophthalmopathy. The CDR3, as DNA: TGTGCCAGCAGCTACCCGCGGGAGTACGAGCAGTACTTC. Translation: CASSYPREYEQYF.